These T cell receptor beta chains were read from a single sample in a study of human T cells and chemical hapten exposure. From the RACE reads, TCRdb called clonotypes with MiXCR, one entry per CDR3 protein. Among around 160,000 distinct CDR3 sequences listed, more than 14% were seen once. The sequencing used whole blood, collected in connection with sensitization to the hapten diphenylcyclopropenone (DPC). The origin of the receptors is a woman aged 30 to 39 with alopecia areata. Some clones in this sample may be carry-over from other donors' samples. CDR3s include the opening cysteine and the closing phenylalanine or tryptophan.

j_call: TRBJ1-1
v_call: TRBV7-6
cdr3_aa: CASSSTQGISPLNTEAFF

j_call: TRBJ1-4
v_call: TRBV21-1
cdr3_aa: CASSKDRRDEKLFF

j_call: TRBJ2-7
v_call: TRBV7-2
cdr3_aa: CASSLDSPSEQYF

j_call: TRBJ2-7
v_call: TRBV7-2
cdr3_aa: CASSPTGSNYEQYF

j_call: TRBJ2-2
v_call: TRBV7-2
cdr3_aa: CASSFGGRTGELFF

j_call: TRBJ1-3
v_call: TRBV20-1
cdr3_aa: CSASPLSGIGNTIYF

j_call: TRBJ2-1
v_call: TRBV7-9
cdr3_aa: CASSSTTSGGSYNEQFF

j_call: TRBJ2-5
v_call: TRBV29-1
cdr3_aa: CSVSETLAGFKRAQYF

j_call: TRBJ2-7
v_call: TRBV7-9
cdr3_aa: CASSSVRDRTYEQYF

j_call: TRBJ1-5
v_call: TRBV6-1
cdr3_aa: CASNDSGYNQPQHF

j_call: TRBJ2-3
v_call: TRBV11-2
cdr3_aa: CASSLNPTGTDTQYF

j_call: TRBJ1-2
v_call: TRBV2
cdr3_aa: CASSEIRQGGYTF

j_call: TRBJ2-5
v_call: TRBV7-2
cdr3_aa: CASSLDRGGQETQYF

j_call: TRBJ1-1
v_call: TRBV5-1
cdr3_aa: CASSFQTGVNTEAFF

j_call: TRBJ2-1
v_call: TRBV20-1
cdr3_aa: CSANLVAGALYNEQFF

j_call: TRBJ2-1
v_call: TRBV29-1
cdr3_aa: CSVGLQSSYNEQFF

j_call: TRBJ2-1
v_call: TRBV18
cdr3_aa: CASSPIQSSYNEQFF

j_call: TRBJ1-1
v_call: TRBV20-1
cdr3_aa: CSAPPLGSTEAFF

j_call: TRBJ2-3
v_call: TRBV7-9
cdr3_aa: CASSPRPSGTDTQYF

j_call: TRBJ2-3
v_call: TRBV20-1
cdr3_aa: CSARDGSGRATDTQYF

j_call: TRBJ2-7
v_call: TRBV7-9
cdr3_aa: CASSRGTDGLLDYEQYF

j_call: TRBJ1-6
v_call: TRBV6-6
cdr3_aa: CASAPTGGSRSSPLHF

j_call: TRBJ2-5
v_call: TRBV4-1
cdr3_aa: CASSQGPGQETQYF

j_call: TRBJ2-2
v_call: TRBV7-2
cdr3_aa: CAVGGGMVTYTGELFF

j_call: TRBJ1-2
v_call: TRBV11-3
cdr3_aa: CASTETGIGGYTF

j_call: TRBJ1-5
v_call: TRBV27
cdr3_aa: CASSSRTGGRDQPQHF

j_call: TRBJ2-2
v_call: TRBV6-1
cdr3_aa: CASSEVLGTVFSGELFF

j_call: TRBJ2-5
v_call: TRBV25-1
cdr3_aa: CASSGKETQYF

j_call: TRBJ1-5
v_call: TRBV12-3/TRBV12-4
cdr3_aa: CASNQGQGSNQPQHF

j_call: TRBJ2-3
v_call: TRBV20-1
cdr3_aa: CSAPSHQRGATDTQYF

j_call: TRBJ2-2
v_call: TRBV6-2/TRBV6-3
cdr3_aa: CASNRDRVPGELFF

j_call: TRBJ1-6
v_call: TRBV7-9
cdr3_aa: CASSLVANSPLHF

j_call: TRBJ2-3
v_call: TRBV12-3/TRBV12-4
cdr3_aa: CASSLGLAGGGTDTQYF

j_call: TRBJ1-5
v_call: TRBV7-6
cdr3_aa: CASSLRDSDQPQHF

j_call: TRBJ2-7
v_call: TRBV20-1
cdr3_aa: CSAISGGSQYF

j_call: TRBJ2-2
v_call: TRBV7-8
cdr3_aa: CASSPWTGYEVGELFF

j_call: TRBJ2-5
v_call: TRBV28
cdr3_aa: CASRGTGNQETQYF

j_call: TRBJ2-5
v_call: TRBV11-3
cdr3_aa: CASSLDQTDTQYF

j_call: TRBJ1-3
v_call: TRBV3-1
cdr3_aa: CASSQRDRENTIYF

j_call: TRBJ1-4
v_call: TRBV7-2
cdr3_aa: CASSPGPNQGSEKLFF

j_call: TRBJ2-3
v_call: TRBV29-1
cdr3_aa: CSVDEDTQYF

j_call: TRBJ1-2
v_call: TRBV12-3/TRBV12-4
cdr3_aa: CASGGTPRDYGYTF

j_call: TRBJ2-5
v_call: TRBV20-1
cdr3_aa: CSAISTETQYF

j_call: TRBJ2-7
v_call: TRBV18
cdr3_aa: CASSPPRALSYEQYF

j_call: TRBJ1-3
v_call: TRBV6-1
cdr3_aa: CASSEATGTRNTIYF

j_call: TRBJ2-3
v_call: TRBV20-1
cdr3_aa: CSARDREGLRIRTDTQYF

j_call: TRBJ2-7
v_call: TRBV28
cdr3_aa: CASSLTGPHEQYF

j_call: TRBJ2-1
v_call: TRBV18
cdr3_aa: CASSPSLAGGGEFF

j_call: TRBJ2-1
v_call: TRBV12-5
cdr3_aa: CASALGSSYNEQFF

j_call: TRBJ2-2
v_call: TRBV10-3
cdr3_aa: CAIQDKNTGELFF

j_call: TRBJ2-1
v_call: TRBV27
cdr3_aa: CASSARQSSYNEQFF

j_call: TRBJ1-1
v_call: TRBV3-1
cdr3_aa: CASTAKGGITEAFF

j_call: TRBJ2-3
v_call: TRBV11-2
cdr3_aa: CASSLMGDTQYF

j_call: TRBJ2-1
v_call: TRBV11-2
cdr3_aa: CASSLGYQGNEQFF